This T cell receptor beta chain was sequenced in a study of OX40 agonist ivuxolimab in advanced cancers. Overall study results and limits: The antigens recognized by the expanded peripheral T cells, that is their antigen specificity, were not determined.

This table comes from immunoSEQ multiplex PCR, and its TCRdb copy is limited to in-frame clones, with some not included. Among about 78,000 clones, around 91% were seen once, and the ten largest hold 2.8%. A remark on this clone: Its specificity is unknown.

V shed 0 bases and J shed 7 bases, with 12 bases lying between them. In germline, CDR1 is GTSNPN, CDR2 SVGIG (reference sequence). This CDR3 has 13 amino acids. This material consisted of CD4+ or CD8+ T cells sorted from blood, taken in a trial of the OX40 agonist ivuxolimab. The TCR originated in an adult with an advanced solid tumor such as melanoma, head and neck, liver or kidney cancer. V and J are TRBV30 and TRBJ1-2, with D possibly matching TRBD1 (6 bases). CDR3 in amino acids: CAWSVQGGAGYTF. DNA of the CDR3: TGTGCCTGGAGTGTACAGGGAGGGGCTGGCTACACCTTC. Together with reference TRBV30 and TRBJ1-2, the CDR3 gives the full variable domain: SQTIHQWPATLVQPVGSPLSLECTVEGTSNPNLYWYRQAAGRGLQLLFYSVGIGQISSEVPQNLSASRPQDRQFILSSKKLLLSDSGFYLCAWSVQGGAGYTFGSGTRLTVV.